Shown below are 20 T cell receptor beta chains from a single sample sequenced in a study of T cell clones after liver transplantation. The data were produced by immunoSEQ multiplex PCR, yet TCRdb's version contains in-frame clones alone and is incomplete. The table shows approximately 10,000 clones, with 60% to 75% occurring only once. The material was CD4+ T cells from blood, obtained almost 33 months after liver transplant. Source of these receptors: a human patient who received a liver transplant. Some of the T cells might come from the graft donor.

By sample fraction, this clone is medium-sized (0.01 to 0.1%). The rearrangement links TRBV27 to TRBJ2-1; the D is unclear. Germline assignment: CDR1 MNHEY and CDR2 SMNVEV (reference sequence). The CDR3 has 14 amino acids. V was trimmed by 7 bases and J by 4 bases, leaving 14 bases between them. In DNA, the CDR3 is TGTGCCAGCAAACCACTTCAGGAGTACAATGAGCAGTTCTTC. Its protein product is CASKPLQEYNEQFF.

CDR3 region: CASSVSIRSGRRDMNTEAFF. The CDR3 DNA sequence: TGTGCCAGCAGCGTAAGTATAAGGTCTGGCCGGAGAGACATGAACACTGAAGCTTTCTTT. The chain has TRBV9 and TRBJ1-1; D is unresolved. V was pared by 1 base and J by 0 bases, with 25 bases between. Germline values: CDR1 SGDLS, CDR2 YYNGEE. There are 20 residues in the CDR3.

The CDR3 DNA reads TGCGCCAGCAGCTCCTCGACTAGCGGGAGTGGGGATACGCAGTATTTT. This translates into CASSSSTSGSGDTQYF. The chain recombines TRBV5-1 with TRBJ2-3; 12 bases are a match to TRBD2. V shed 3 bases, J shed 6 bases, and the junction held 8 bases outside the gene matches. CDR1 and CDR2 from the germline V gene are SGHRS and YFSETQ. This CDR3 spans 16 amino acids.

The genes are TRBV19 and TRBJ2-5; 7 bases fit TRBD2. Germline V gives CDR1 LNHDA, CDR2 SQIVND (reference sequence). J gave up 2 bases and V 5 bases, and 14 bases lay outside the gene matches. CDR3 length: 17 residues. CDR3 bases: TGTGCCAGTAGTCCCCGGGACTATCGAAAAAGACAAGAGACCCAGTACTTC. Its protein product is CASSPRDYRKRQETQYF.

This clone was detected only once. The chain's CDR3 is CASSLVSEVHQPQHF. CDR3 DNA sequence: TGTGCCAGCAGCTTAGTATCAGAGGTCCATCAGCCCCAGCATTTT. The chain has TRBV7-2 and TRBJ1-5, with D hard to call. Germline lookup yields CDR1 SGHTA and CDR2 FQGNSA. This CDR3 is 15 amino acids long. The germline V and J ends were trimmed by 1 base and 5 bases, with 12 bases remaining between them.

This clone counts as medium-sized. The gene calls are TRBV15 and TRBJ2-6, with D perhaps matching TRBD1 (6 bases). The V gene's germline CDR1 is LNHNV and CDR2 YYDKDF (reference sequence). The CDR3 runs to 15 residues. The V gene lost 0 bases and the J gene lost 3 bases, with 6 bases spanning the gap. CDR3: CATSRDRGGANVLTF. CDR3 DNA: TGTGCCACCAGCAGAGACAGGGGTGGGGCCAACGTCCTGACTTTC.

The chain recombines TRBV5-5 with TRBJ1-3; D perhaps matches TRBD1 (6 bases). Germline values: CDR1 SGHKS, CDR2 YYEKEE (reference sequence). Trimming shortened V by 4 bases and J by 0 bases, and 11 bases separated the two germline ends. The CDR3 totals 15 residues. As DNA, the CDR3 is TGTGCCAGCAGCCCCGAGGGGGGCTCTGGAAACACCATATATTTT. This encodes CASSPEGGSGNTIYF.

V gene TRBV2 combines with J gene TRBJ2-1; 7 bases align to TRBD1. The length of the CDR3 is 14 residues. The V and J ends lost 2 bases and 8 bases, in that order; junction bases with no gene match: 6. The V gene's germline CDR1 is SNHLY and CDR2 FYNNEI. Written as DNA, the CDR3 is TGTGCCAGCAGTGAAAGGGGACAGATCCATGAGCAGTTCTTC. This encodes CASSERGQIHEQFF.

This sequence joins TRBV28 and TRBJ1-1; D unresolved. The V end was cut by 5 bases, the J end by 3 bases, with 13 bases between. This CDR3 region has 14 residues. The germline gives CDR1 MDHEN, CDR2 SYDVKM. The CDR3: CASSPQDRDTEAFF. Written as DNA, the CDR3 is TGTGCCAGCAGTCCCCAGGATAGAGACACTGAAGCTTTCTTT. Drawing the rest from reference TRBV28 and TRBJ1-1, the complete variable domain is DVKVTQSSRYLVKRTGEKVFLECVQDMDHENMFWYRQDPGLGLRLIYFSYDVKMKEKGDIPEGYSVSREKKERFSLILESASTNQTSMYLCASSPQDRDTEAFFGQGTRLTVV.

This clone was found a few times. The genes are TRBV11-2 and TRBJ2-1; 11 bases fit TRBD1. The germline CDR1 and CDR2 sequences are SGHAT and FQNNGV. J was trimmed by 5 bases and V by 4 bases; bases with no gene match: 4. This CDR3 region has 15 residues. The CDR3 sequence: CASSWGQGENNEQFF. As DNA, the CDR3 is TGTGCCAGCAGCTGGGGACAGGGGGAGAACAATGAGCAGTTCTTC.

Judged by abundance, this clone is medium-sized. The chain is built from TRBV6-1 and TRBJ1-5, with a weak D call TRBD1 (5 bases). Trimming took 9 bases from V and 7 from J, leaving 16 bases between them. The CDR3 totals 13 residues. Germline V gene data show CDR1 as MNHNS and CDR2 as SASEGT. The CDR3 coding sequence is TGTGCCAGTTACGGGCAGGGAGGCCAGCCCCAGCATTTT. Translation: CASYGQGGQPQHF.

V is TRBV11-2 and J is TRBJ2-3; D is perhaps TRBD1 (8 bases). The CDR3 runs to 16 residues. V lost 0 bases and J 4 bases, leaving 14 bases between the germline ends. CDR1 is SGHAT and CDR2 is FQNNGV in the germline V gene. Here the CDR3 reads CASSLETGGASDTQYF. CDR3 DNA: TGTGCCAGCAGCTTAGAAACAGGGGGGGCGTCAGATACGCAGTATTTT.

The CDR3 DNA follows: TGTGCCAGCAGTTTCTGGACTAGCGGGGGCCACAATGAGCAGTTCTTC. Translation gives CASSFWTSGGHNEQFF. J is TRBJ2-1 and V is TRBV28, with TRBD2 matching 13 bases. The CDR3 runs 16 residues. V shed 3 bases and J 5 bases; nucleotides not matched to a gene: 4. CDR1 MDHEN and CDR2 SYDVKM come from the germline V gene.

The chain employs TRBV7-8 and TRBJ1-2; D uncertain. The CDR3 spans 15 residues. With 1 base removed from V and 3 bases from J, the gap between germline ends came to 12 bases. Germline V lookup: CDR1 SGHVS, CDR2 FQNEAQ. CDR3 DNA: TGTGCCAGCAGCTTAGTCGAAGGGCGGGACTATGGCTACACCTTC. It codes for CASSLVEGRDYGYTF.

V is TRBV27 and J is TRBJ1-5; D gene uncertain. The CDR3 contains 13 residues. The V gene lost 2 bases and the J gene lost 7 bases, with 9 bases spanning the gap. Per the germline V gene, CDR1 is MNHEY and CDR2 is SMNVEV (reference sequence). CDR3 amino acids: CASSLGWGQPQHF. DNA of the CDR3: TGTGCCAGCAGTTTAGGGTGGGGACAGCCCCAGCATTTT.

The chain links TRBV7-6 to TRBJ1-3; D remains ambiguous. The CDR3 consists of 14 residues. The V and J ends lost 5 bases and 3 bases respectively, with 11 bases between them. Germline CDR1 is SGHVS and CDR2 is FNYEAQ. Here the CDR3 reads CASSPLGVGNTIYF. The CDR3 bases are TGTGCCAGCAGCCCCCTTGGAGTTGGAAACACCATATATTTT. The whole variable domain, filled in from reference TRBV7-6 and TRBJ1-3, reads GAGVSQSPRYKVTKRGQDVALRCDPISGHVSLYWYRQALGQGPEFLTYFNYEAQQDKSGLPNDRFSAERPEGSISTLTIQRTEQRDSAMYRCASSPLGVGNTIYFGEGSWLTVV.

The DNA for the CDR3 is TGTGCCAGCAGCCAAGTAGCGGGGGGGTACAATGAGCAGTTCTTC. Translated: CASSQVAGGYNEQFF. This rearrangement joins TRBV2 to TRBJ2-1; 11 nucleotides align to TRBD2. The germline V gene encodes CDR1 SNHLY and CDR2 FYNNEI. Trimming removed 6 bases from V and 4 bases from J; junction bases left unmatched: 5. The CDR3 extends over 15 amino acids. Based on the CDR3 plus reference TRBV2 and TRBJ2-1, the full variable domain is EPEVTQTPSHQVTQMGQEVILRCVPISNHLYFYWYRQILGQKVEFLVSFYNNEISEKSEIFDDQFSVERPDGSNFTLKIRSTKLEDSAMYFCASSQVAGGYNEQFFGPGTRLTVL.

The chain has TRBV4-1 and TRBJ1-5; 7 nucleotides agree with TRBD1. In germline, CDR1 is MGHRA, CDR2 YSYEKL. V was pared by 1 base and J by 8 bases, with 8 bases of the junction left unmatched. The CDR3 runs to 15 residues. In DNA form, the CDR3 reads TGCGCCAGCAGCCAAGTCCTGACAGGGAAGGAGCCCCAGCATTTT. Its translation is CASSQVLTGKEPQHF.

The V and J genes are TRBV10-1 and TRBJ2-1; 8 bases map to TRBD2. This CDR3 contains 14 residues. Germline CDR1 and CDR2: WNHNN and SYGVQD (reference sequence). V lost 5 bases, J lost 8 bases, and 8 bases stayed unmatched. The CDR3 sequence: CASSRSGTRDEQFF. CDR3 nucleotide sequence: TGCGCCAGCAGTCGTAGCGGGACTCGCGATGAGCAGTTCTTC.

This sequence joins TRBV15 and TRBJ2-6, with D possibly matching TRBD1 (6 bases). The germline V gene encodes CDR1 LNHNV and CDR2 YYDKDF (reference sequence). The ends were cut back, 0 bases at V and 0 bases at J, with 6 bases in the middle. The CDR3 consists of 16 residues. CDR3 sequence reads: CATSREDSSGANVLTF. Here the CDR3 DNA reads TGTGCCACCAGCAGAGAGGACAGCTCTGGGGCCAACGTCCTGACTTTC.